These T cell receptor beta chains were read from a single sample in a study of blood T cell repertoires in COVID-19. Clones were read by immunoSEQ multiplex PCR, and TCRdb kept only the in-frame ones, dropping some. This sample has 200,000 to 250,000 clones, with about 83% found just once. Sequencing was done on a sample of PBMCs or T cells enriched from blood (not recorded which). Receptor source: a woman aged 40 to 50 who had recovered from COVID-19. Both conserved end residues are part of each CDR3. Fields, in order: J gene, V gene, clone size, D gene, CDR3 DNA, CDR3 protein. A D gene is named only where the DNA matches it firmly. Clone size is stated in some rows and not others, as once, few, many or a class when expanded.

TRBJ2-7 TRBV11-2 . . TGTGCCAGCAGCTCTTGGACAGATTACGAGCAGTACTTC CASSSWTDYEQYF
TRBJ2-7 TRBV18 . TRBD2 TGTGCCAGCTCACCACGGGAGGGCCTGTACGAGCAGTACTTC CASSPREGLYEQYF
TRBJ1-6 TRBV28 once . TGTGCCAGCAGTTTATGGCGGGGAAGTAACAATTCACCCCTCCACTTT CASSLWRGSNNSPLHF
TRBJ1-4 TRBV5-4 . TRBD1 TGTGCCAGCAGCCTCAGGGGGATGGGAAAACTGTTTTTT CASSLRGMGKLFF
TRBJ1-3 TRBV13 once . TGTGCCAGCACCATAGCCGGGACACTCTCTGGAAACACCATATATTTT CASTIAGTLSGNTIYF
TRBJ2-2 TRBV2 . . TGTGCCAGCACTGGTAGCGCATCGAACACCGGGGAGCTGTTTTTT CASTGSASNTGELFF
TRBJ1-1 TRBV20-1 . TRBD1 TGCAGTGCTAGGACAGGGTCTGAAGCTTTCTTT CSARTGSEAFF
TRBJ1-5 TRBV19 . . TGTGCCAGTAATAGGCTGGGGGGATCCAATCAGCCCCAGCATTTT CASNRLGGSNQPQHF
TRBJ2-5 TRBV10-3 . . TGTGCCATCAGTGAGTCGATACTGGAGAAGGAGACCCAGTACTTC CAISESILEKETQYF
TRBJ2-1 TRBV3-1/TRBV3-2 once . TGTGCCAGCAGCCAAGAAGAGGGCAGCGACGGTGCCTACAATGAGCAGTTCTTC CASSQEEGSDGAYNEQFF
TRBJ2-3 TRBV7-9 . . TGTGCCAGCAGCTTATCTCAGGGTGCAGATACGCAGTATTTT CASSLSQGADTQYF
TRBJ1-2 TRBV6-5 . . TGTGCCAGCAGTTACTCGACGGGCAGGGGCTATGGCTACACCTTC CASSYSTGRGYGYTF
TRBJ2-1 TRBV7-3 . TRBD2 TGTGCCAGCAGCTTAAGTCCGATTAAACGACTAGCGGGAAACAATGAGCAGTTCTTC CASSLSPIKRLAGNNEQFF
TRBJ2-1 TRBV2 . . TGTGCCAGCCCCAGGGCGTACAATGAGCAGTTCTTC CASPRAYNEQFF
TRBJ2-3 TRBV7-2 once TRBD2 TGTGCCAGCAGCAAACAGGGACTAGCGGGATTTGCAGATACGCAGTATTTT CASSKQGLAGFADTQYF
TRBJ2-6 TRBV9 . . TGTGCCAGCAGCTCTCAGGGCTCTGGGGCCAACGTCCTGACTTTC CASSSQGSGANVLTF
TRBJ1-5 TRBV28 . . TGTGCCAGCAGTTTACCCTTCGACAGGAGTAATCAGCCCCAGCATTTT CASSLPFDRSNQPQHF
TRBJ1-4 TRBV11-3 . TRBD1 TGTGCCAGGTCGGACAGGGAAAGAGAAAAACTGTTTTTT CARSDREREKLFF
TRBJ1-2 TRBV3-1/TRBV3-2 . TRBD1 TGTGCCAGCAGACAGGGGCATCGCTATGGCTACACCTTC CASRQGHRYGYTF
TRBJ2-3 TRBV27 . . TGTGCCAGCAGTTTGCTAGACGGCACAGATACGCAGTATTTT CASSLLDGTDTQYF
TRBJ2-2 TRBV27 . TRBD2 TGTGCCAGCAGTTTCTGGGGACTAGCGGGACCCACCGGGGAGCTGTTTTTT CASSFWGLAGPTGELFF
TRBJ2-3 TRBV7-6 . . TGTGCCAGCAGCTTAGGGCCCGAAGATACGCAGTATTTT CASSLGPEDTQYF
TRBJ2-1 TRBV5-8 once TRBD2 TGTGCCAGCAGCTTGGGGGCGGGAGGGTACAATGAGCAGTTCTTC CASSLGAGGYNEQFF
TRBJ1-1 TRBV30 . . TGTGCCTGGAGTGCTGAACAGGGTCCCGTGGCTTTCTTT CAWSAEQGPVAFF
TRBJ2-5 TRBV27 few TRBD2 TGTGCCAGCAGTGGCGGACTAGCGGGAGGGCTAAGGACCCAGTACTTC CASSGGLAGGLRTQYF
TRBJ2-6 TRBV27 few . TGTGCCAGCAGTTTAGATGGGAGGACAGGCTCTGGGGCCAACGTCCTGACTTTC CASSLDGRTGSGANVLTF
TRBJ2-6 TRBV4-1 . TRBD1 TGCGCCAGCAGCCGCGGACAGGGATCCGGGGCCAACGTCCTGACTTTC CASSRGQGSGANVLTF
TRBJ1-3 TRBV7-2 once . TGTGCCAGCAGCCTGGGACTCCCTGGAAACACCATATATTTT CASSLGLPGNTIYF
TRBJ2-1 TRBV6-1 . . TGTGCCAGCAGTGAAGCCGGCAGGCTGGATGAGCAGTTCTTC CASSEAGRLDEQFF
TRBJ1-2 TRBV6-4 once TRBD1 TGTGCCAGCAGTGAAGGGGGCGGCTATGGCTACACCTTC CASSEGGGYGYTF
TRBJ1-5 TRBV30 . . TGTGCCTGGAGTAGCGGGGGGGCGGGCAATCAGCCCCAGCATTTT CAWSSGGAGNQPQHF
TRBJ1-5 TRBV3-1/TRBV3-2 . . TGTGCCAGCAGCCGCGGCAGGGTCGAAAGGCCCCAGCATTTT CASSRGRVERPQHF
TRBJ2-1 TRBV27 . . TGTGCCAGCAGTTTGAGGACAGGGGTATATTCTAGCGGGAGCAATGAGCAGTTCTTC CASSLRTGVYSSGSNEQFF